These 5 T cell receptor beta chains were all obtained from the same sample, sequenced in a study of blood T cell repertoires in COVID-19. Clones were read by immunoSEQ multiplex PCR, and TCRdb kept only the in-frame ones, dropping some. The profile shows over 80,000 clones, 90% of them singletons. Specimen: peripheral blood. The receptors were sampled from a man between 60 and 75 years old with acute or convalescent COVID-19.

CDR3 sequence (DNA): TGTGCCAGCAGCGTACAGACAGGGAGTGTAGATGAGCAGTTCTTC. Translated: CASSVQTGSVDEQFF. This rearrangement joins TRBV4-2 to TRBJ2-1, with 7 bases that match TRBD1. Trimming cost V 5 bases and J 8 bases; bases outside gene matches: 12. This CDR3 is 15 amino acids long. In germline, CDR1 is LGHNA, CDR2 YNFKEQ.

The chain has TRBV3-1 (or the pseudogene TRBV3-2) and TRBJ2-1; 10 bases map to TRBD2. V lost 0 bases to trimming and J lost 5 bases; unmatched junction nucleotides: 13. This CDR3 has 19 residues. Germline-derived CDR1 and CDR2 are LGHDT and YNNKEL (reference sequence). CDR3 in amino acids: CASSQDRLAGVGGHNEQFF. CDR3 bases: TGTGCCAGCAGCCAAGATCGGCTAGCGGGAGTGGGGGGGCACAATGAGCAGTTCTTC.

The CDR3 nucleotides are TGTGCCAGCAGCTTGGTAGCGGGGGGGGAGACCCAGTACTTC. Protein sequence: CASSLVAGGETQYF. The chain combines TRBV11-3 with TRBJ2-5; 11 nucleotides agree with TRBD2. CDR1 and CDR2 from the germline V gene are SGHNT and YENEEA. The length of the CDR3 is 14 residues. The V and J ends lost 3 bases and 5 bases, in that order; junction bases with no gene match: 2.

This chain connects TRBV10-1 to TRBJ2-7, with 8 bases that match TRBD2. J gave up 0 bases and V 8 bases, and 0 bases lay outside the gene matches. Germline CDR1 WNHNN, CDR2 SYGVQD (reference sequence). The CDR3 contains 12 residues. In DNA, the CDR3 is TGCGCCAGCGGGACTAGCTCCTACGAGCAGTACTTC. Amino acids: CASGTSSYEQYF.

This clone was seen only once. The chain has TRBV19 and TRBJ2-5; 9 nucleotides agree with TRBD1. CDR1 LNHDA and CDR2 SQIVND come from the germline V gene (reference sequence). CDR3 length: 14 amino acids. Trimming removed 4 bases from V and 4 bases from J; junction bases left unmatched: 4. In DNA form, the CDR3 reads TGTGCCAGTAGTACACAGGGGGCGGTAGAGACCCAGTACTTC. As protein: CASSTQGAVETQYF.